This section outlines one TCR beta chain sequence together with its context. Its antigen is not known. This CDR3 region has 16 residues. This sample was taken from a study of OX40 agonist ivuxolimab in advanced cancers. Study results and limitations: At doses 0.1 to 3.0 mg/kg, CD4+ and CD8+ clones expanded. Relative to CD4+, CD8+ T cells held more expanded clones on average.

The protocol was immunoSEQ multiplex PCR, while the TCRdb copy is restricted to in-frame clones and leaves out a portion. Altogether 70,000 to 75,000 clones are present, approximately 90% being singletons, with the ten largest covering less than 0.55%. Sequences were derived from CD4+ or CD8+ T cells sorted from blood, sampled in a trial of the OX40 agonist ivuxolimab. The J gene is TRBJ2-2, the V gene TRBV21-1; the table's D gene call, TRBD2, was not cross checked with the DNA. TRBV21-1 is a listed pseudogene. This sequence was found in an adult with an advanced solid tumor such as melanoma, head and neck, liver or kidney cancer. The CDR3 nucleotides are TGTGCCAGCAGGGGACAGCGGGAGAGGAACACCGGGGAGCTGTTTTTT. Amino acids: CASRGQRERNTGELFF.